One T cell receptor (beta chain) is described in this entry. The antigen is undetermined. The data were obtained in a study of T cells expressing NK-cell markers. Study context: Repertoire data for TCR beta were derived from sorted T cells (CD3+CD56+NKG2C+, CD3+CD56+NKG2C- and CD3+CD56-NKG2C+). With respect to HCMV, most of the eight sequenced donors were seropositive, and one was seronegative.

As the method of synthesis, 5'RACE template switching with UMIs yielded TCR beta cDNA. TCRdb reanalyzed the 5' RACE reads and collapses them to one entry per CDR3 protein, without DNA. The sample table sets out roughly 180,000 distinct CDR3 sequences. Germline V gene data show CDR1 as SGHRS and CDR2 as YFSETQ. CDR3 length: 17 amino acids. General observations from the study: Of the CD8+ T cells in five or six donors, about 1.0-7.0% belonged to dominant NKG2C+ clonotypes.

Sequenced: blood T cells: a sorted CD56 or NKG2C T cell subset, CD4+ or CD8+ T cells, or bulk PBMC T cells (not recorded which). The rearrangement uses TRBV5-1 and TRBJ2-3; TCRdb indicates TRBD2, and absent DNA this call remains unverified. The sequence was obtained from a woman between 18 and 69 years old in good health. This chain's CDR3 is CASSYDRLAGSSDTQYF.